Sequencing of this T cell receptor (beta chain) was carried out in a study of monozygotic twins with inflammatory bowel disease. The CDR3 is 13 residues long. CDR1 is MNHEY and CDR2 is SVGAGI in the germline V gene. Using eight separate reactions per sample, the authors generated cDNA. TCRdb reprocessed the 5' RACE reads, with one entry per CDR3 protein and no DNA. The sample yields 150,000 to 200,000 distinct CDR3 sequences, of which the top ten take up about 7.4%. The TCR was taken from a human donor with ulcerative colitis or Crohn's disease, or a healthy co-twin of an affected twin (not recorded which). Sequenced input: blood. The chain couples TRBV6-5 to TRBJ2-1; TCRdb selects TRBD1, and the lack of DNA leaves this call unchecked. CDR3 loop: CASSLLRGDEQFF.